Below, 2 T cell receptor beta chains from the same sample are listed, as sequenced in a study of chemoradiotherapy in HPV16-positive cancers. Using immunoSEQ multiplex PCR, the repertoire was profiled, and TCRdb retains in-frame clones only, with some absent. The sample shows about 1,300 clones, roughly 79% of them seen only once. Specimen: tumor tissue, collected from a patient who underwent chemoradiotherapy. Every receptor here comes from a human donor with HPV-associated anogenital cancer.

This clone appeared once. The chain uses TRBV19 and TRBJ2-3; D may match TRBD1 or TRBD2 (5 bases each). This CDR3 is built from 14 residues. V was trimmed by 8 bases and J by 8 bases, leaving 20 bases between them. Per germline, CDR1 LNHDA and CDR2 SQIVND (reference sequence). This CDR3 is CASSLGLGTVTQYF. DNA of the CDR3: TGTGCCAGTTCTCTGGGGTTGGGGACCGTTACGCAGTATTTT.

This chain joins TRBV11-2 and TRBJ2-7; possible D gene TRBD1, 5 bases. The V end was cut by 3 bases, the J end by 6 bases, with 9 bases between. Looked up from germline, CDR1 is SGHAT and CDR2 is FQNNGV. The CDR3 runs to 12 residues. CDR3 amino acids: CASSLQGSEQYF. For the CDR3, the DNA is TGTGCCAGCAGCTTGCAGGGATCCGAGCAGTACTTC.